This TCR beta chain emerged from a study of metastatic and nonmetastatic thyroid tumors. In the study overall: Repertoires from blood and tumor or nodule tissue of malignant and benign thyroid patients were compared.

CDR1 and CDR2 (germline): ENHRY, SYGVKD. The CDR3 runs to 14 residues. Thyroid surgery was performed in patients who had received no treatment beforehand. This clone was detected ten times or more. The junction and the germline gene differ at one end; a read error may be behind it. Other nucleotide sequences from this sample produce the same CDR3. TCRdb reprocessed the PCR reads via MiXCR. The repertoire consists of some 16,000 clones, with roughly 26% occurring once and the leading ten covering roughly an eighth. The sequenced sample was tumor tissue. J is TRBJ1-4 and V is TRBV10-3; D possibly corresponds to TRBD1 (5 bases). This TCR derives from a male donor with papillary thyroid cancer or a benign thyroid nodule (not recorded which). Some clones in this sample may be carry-over from other donors' samples. This chain's CDR3 is CAISPGPQGEKLFF. The CDR3 bases are TGTGCCATCAGCCCGGGACCTCAGGGTGAAAAGCTGTTTTTT.